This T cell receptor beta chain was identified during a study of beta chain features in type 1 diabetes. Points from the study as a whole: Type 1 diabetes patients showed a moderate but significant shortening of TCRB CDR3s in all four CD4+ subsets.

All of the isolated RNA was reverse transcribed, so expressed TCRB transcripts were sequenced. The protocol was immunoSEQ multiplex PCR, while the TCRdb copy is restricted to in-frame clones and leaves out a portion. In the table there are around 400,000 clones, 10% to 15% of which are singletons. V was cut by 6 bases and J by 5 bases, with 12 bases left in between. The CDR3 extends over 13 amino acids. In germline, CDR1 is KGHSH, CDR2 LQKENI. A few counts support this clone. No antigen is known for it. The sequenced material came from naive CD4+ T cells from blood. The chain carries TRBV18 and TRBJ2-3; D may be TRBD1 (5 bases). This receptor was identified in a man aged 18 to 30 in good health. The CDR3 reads CASSRVQGDTQYF. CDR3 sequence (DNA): TGTGCCAGCTCCCGGGTCCAGGGAGATACGCAGTATTTT.